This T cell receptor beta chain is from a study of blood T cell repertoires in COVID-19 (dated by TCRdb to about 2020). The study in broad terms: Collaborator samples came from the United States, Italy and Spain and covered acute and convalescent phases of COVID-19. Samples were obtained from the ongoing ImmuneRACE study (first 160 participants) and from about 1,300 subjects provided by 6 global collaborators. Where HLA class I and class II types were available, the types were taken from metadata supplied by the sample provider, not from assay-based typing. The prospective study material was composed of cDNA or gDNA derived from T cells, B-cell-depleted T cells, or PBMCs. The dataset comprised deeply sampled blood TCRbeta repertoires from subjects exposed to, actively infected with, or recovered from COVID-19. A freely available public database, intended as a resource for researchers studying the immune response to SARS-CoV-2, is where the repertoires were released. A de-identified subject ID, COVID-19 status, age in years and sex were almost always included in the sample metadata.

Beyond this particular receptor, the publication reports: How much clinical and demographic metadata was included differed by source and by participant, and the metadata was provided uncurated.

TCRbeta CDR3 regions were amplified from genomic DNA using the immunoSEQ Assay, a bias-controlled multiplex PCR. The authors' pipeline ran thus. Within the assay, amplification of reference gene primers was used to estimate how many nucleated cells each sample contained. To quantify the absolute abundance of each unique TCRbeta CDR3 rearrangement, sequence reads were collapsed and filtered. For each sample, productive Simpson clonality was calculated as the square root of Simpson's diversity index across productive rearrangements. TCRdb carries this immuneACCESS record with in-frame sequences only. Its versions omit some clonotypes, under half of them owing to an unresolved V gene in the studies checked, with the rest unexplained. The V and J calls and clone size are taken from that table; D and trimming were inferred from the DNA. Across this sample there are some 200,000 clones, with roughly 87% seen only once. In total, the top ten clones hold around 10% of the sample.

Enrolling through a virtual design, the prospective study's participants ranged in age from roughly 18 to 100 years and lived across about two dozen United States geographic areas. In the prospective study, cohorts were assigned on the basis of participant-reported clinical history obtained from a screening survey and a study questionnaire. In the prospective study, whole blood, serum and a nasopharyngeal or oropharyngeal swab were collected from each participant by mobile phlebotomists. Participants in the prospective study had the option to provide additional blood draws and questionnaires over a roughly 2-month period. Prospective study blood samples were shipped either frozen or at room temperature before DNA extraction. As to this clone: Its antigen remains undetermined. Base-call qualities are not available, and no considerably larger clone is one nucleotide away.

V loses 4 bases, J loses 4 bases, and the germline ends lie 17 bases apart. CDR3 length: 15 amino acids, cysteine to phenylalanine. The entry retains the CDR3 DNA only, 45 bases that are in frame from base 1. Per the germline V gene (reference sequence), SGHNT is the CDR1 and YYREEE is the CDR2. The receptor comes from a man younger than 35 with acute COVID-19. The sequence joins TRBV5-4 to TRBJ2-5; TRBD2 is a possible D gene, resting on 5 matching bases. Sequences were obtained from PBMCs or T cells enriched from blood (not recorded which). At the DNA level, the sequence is TGTGCCAGCAGCGCTAAAGCTAGCTTAGGAGAGACCCAGTACTTC. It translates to CASSAKASLGETQYF. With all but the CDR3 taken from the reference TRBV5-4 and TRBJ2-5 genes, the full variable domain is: ETGVTQSPTHLIKTRGQQVTLRCSSQSGHNTVSWYQQALGQGPQFIFQYYREEENGRGNFPPRFSGLQFPNYSSELNVNALELDDSALYLCASSAKASLGETQYFGPGTRLLVL.